Below, 21 T cell receptor beta chains from the same sample are listed, as sequenced in a study of human T cells and chemical hapten exposure. TCRdb re-called the RACE reads through MiXCR, storing one row per CDR3 protein. Of more than 85,000 distinct CDR3 sequences listed, over 6.5% are singletons. As to time point: pre-sensitization, week 0. The sample's treatment: therapeutic diphenylcyclopropenone sensitization with weekly scalp DPC. This specimen was whole blood, taken in connection with sensitization to the hapten diphenylcyclopropenone (DPC). All receptors come from a man aged 40-50 years with alopecia areata. Some clones in this sample may be carry-over from other donors' samples.

This clonotype was seen more than once but under ten times. The V call is TRBV12-3 or TRBV12-4, the J call TRBJ1-2; D might be TRBD1 (5 bases). V lost 6 bases to trimming and J lost 3 bases, with 11 bases between them. The CDR3 has 13 residues. Written as DNA, the CDR3 is TGTGCCAGCAGGCGGGGGTTCGACTATGGCTACACCTTC. Its protein is CASRRGFDYGYTF.

This clonotype came up many times. The chain recombines TRBV18 with TRBJ2-5; D possibly corresponds to TRBD1 (6 bases). CDR3 length equals 14 residues. In germline, CDR1 is KGHSH, CDR2 LQKENI. Trimming left V 6 bases short and J 4 bases short, with 15 bases between. CDR3: CASSYGQMGETQYF. In nucleotides, the CDR3 is TGTGCCAGCTCCTACGGACAGATGGGAGAGACCCAGTACTTC.

The V and J genes are TRBV12-3 or TRBV12-4 and TRBJ2-7, with D perhaps TRBD1 (6 bases). Trimming cost V 2 bases and J 3 bases, with 11 bases left between them. This CDR3 has 14 amino acids. The CDR3 DNA is TGTGCCAGCAGTTTATCCGACAGGCGCTACGAGCAGTACTTC. Protein: CASSLSDRRYEQYF.

This clonotype occurred a few times. This rearrangement joins TRBV6-2 or TRBV6-3 to TRBJ2-1; 9 bases are a match to TRBD2. The CDR3 extends over 15 amino acids. The germline V gene has CDR1 MNHEY and CDR2 SVGEGT. Losses at the gene ends were 9 bases for V and 8 bases for J; bases not matched to a gene: 14. DNA for the CDR3: TGTGCCAGACCTCGCCCGGCGATAGCGGGAGATGAGCAGTTCTTC. This sequence encodes CARPRPAIAGDEQFF.

This clonotype was found many times. The chain has TRBV12-3 or TRBV12-4 and TRBJ1-3, with unresolved D. The length of the CDR3 is 14 residues. V shed 6 bases and J shed 2 bases, with 11 bases lying between them. CDR3 in DNA: TGTGCCAGCAGCCCCGTAGATACTGGAAACACCATATATTTT. Amino acid sequence: CASSPVDTGNTIYF.

This chain joins TRBV2 and TRBJ1-2; tentatively, D is TRBD1 (5 bases). Trimming took off 1 base at V and 0 bases at J, with 9 bases between the two ends. The V gene's germline CDR1 is SNHLY and CDR2 FYNNEI. CDR3 length: 15 amino acids. CDR3 protein: CASSEVQGANYGYTF. In DNA form, the CDR3 reads TGTGCCAGCAGTGAAGTTCAGGGCGCTAACTATGGCTACACCTTC.

In its sample, this clonotype was seen a few times. The chain combines TRBV7-8 with TRBJ1-6, with TRBD1 as a possible D gene (5 bases). The V end was cut by 1 base, the J end by 7 bases, with 14 bases between. CDR3 length: 16 amino acids. Germline CDR1 and CDR2: SGHVS and FQNEAQ. DNA for the CDR3: TGTGCCAGCAGCTTAGTAGAGGGGATAAAGAATTCACCCCTCCACTTT. The encoded protein is CASSLVEGIKNSPLHF.

This clonotype was counted between two and nine times. The chain has TRBV20-1 and TRBJ2-4; the D gene is possibly TRBD1 (6 bases). The germline gives CDR1 DFQATT, CDR2 SNEGSKA (reference sequence). Trimming took off 4 bases at V and 7 bases at J, with 11 bases between the two ends. The CDR3 spans 12 residues. The CDR3 coding sequence is TGCAGTGCTATAGGAACAGGGAACATTCAGTACTTC. Its protein is CSAIGTGNIQYF.

This rearrangement joins TRBV28 to TRBJ1-2; D gene uncertain. In germline, CDR1 is MDHEN, CDR2 SYDVKM. The CDR3 loop spans 14 amino acids. The V gene lost 8 bases and the J gene lost 0 bases, with 13 bases spanning the gap. In DNA form, the CDR3 reads TGTGCCAGCTCCCGCCCTAGGTCTAACTATGGCTACACCTTC. Translated, it gives CASSRPRSNYGYTF.

Many counts were recorded for this clonotype. The chain carries TRBV12-3 or TRBV12-4 and TRBJ2-1, with D perhaps TRBD1 (5 bases). CDR3 length: 15 residues. V lost 0 bases and J lost 7, with 13 bases in between. The CDR3 nucleotides read TGTGCCAGCAGTTTAGCCCCCCGTAGGGGTAATGAGCAGTTCTTC. It codes for CASSLAPRRGNEQFF.

The gene calls are TRBV19 and TRBJ2-1; a possible D gene is TRBD1 (6 bases). The CDR3 is 15 residues long. Trimming left V 5 bases short and J 7 bases short, with 18 bases between. Germline V gene data show CDR1 as LNHDA and CDR2 as SQIVND (reference sequence). Here the CDR3 DNA reads TGTGCCAGTAGTGCAACCAGGGGTTTGGGGAATGAGCAGTTCTTC. It encodes CASSATRGLGNEQFF. The full variable domain, rest sourced from reference TRBV19 and TRBJ2-1, is DGGITQSPKYLFRKEGQNVTLSCEQNLNHDAMYWYRQDPGQGLRLIYYSQIVNDFQKGDIAEGYSVSREKKESFPLTVTSAQKNPTAFYLCASSATRGLGNEQFFGPGTRLTVL.

This rearrangement joins TRBV28 to TRBJ2-3; no firm D call. CDR1 and CDR2 (germline): MDHEN, SYDVKM. V was trimmed by 7 bases and J by 3 bases, leaving 8 bases between them. The CDR3 loop spans 12 amino acids. The CDR3 coding sequence is TGTGCCAGCAATTCGCAGACAGATACGCAGTATTTT. Protein: CASNSQTDTQYF.

This clonotype was observed at least ten times. The rearrangement joins TRBV25-1 to TRBJ2-3; TRBD2 aligns across 8 bases. CDR3 size: 17 residues. V lost 1 base to trimming and J lost 0 bases; unmatched junction nucleotides: 6. CDR1 is MGHDK, CDR2 SYGVNS, per germline. The CDR3 DNA reads TGTGCCAGCAGTGAATTGAGCGGGAGTGATAGCACAGATACGCAGTATTTT. It is translated as CASSELSGSDSTDTQYF.

This clonotype was seen repeatedly, ten times or more. The chain links TRBV5-6 to TRBJ1-2; 9 bases are shared with TRBD1. J gave up 4 bases and V 1 base, and 8 bases lay outside the gene matches. The CDR3 covers 16 residues. The germline V gene encodes CDR1 SGHDT and CDR2 YYEEEE. Here the CDR3 reads CASSLRDRANVYGYTF. The CDR3 bases are TGTGCCAGCAGCTTGCGGGACAGGGCAAATGTCTATGGCTACACCTTC.

The rearrangement links TRBV4-3 to TRBJ2-3; D unclear. Germline-derived CDR1 and CDR2 are LGHNA and YSLEER. The CDR3 is 16 amino acids. The V end lost 0 bases, the J end lost 0 bases, and 10 bases lay between the germline ends. The DNA for the CDR3 is TGCGCCAGCAGCCAAGACATACATACGAGCACAGATACGCAGTATTTT. Translated, it gives CASSQDIHTSTDTQYF.

This clonotype was seen more than once but under ten times. The chain links TRBV7-2 to TRBJ2-3; TRBD2 is a possible D gene (6 bases). The CDR3 is made up of 16 amino acids. CDR1 and CDR2 (germline): SGHTA, FQGNSA. Deletions cut 0 bases from V and 3 bases from J, with 13 bases between. The DNA of the CDR3 is TGTGCCAGCAGCTTAGCTATGGGAGGTTTGACAGATACGCAGTATTTT. Protein sequence: CASSLAMGGLTDTQYF.

This clonotype showed up many times. The V call is TRBV5-5, the J call TRBJ1-1, with no clear D. Trimming left V 0 bases short and J 3 bases short, with 12 bases between. The germline CDR1 and CDR2 sequences are SGHKS and YYEKEE (reference sequence). The CDR3 is made up of 15 amino acids. Here the CDR3 reads CASSLDEYGHTEAFF. The CDR3 DNA reads as TGTGCCAGCAGCTTGGATGAATATGGGCACACTGAAGCTTTCTTT.

Many counts were recorded for this clonotype. V and J are TRBV28 and TRBJ1-2; TRBD1 aligns across 9 bases. Germline assignment: CDR1 MDHEN and CDR2 SYDVKM. This CDR3 is 12 amino acids long. V dropped 3 bases and J dropped 11; count of bases not matched to a gene: 4. The CDR3 DNA reads as TGTGCCAGCAGTTTGGGGACAGGGTGGTACACCTTC. Its protein is CASSLGTGWYTF.

J is TRBJ2-7 and V is TRBV20-1; TRBD2 aligns across 11 bases. The CDR3 is made up of 15 amino acids. CDR1 and CDR2 (germline): DFQATT, SNEGSKA (reference sequence). V shed 1 base and J 3 bases; nucleotides not matched to a gene: 5. CDR3 sequence (DNA): TGCAGTGCTAGAGTCCGGCTAGCGGGAGGCTACGAGCAGTACTTC. This translates into CSARVRLAGGYEQYF.

This clonotype appeared many times. V is TRBV6-5 and J is TRBJ1-2; TRBD1 aligns across 11 bases. The CDR3 is 18 amino acids. V shed 0 bases, J shed 7 bases, and the junction held 13 bases outside the gene matches. CDR1 MNHEY and CDR2 SVGAGI come from the germline V gene. The chain's CDR3 is CASSYSMGQGGASTGYTF. CDR3 nucleotides: TGTGCCAGCAGTTACTCGATGGGACAGGGGGGCGCCTCCACTGGCTACACCTTC.

The chain employs TRBV5-1 and TRBJ1-1, with a weak D call TRBD1 (5 bases). The V and J ends lost 4 bases and 1 base respectively, with 8 bases between them. CDR3 length: 13 amino acids. CDR1 SGHRS and CDR2 YFSETQ come from the germline V gene. CDR3 DNA: TGCGCCAGCAGCAACAGGACGAACACTGAAGCTTTCTTT. It translates to CASSNRTNTEAFF. Using reference TRBV5-1 and TRBJ1-1 for the parts outside the CDR3, the full variable domain is KAGVTQTPRYLIKTRGQQVTLSCSPISGHRSVSWYQQTPGQGLQFLFEYFSETQRNKGNFPGRFSGRQFSNSRSEMNVSTLELGDSALYLCASSNRTNTEAFFGQGTRLTVV.